This T cell receptor (beta chain) is drawn from a study of CD8+ T cells in alopecia areata. Across the study: Those patients who were treated received oral tofacitinib, which was given at 5 to 10 mg twice daily for moderate-to-severe alopecia areata. Study results and caveats: In scalp samples, resident alphabeta T cells of normal skin are also sequenced. Patients shared TCRs less clearly than mice did, possibly owing to HLA.

Both peripheral blood and punch biopsies of lesional scalp skin were obtained from patients who had alopecia areata. Germline trimming cut 7 bases from V and 13 bases from J; bases unmatched to any gene: 8. The length of the CDR3 is 14 residues. Germline CDR1 reads SGHTA; CDR2 reads FQGTGA. This clone was counted between two and nine times. Its antigen is unknown. The authors extracted RNA and reverse transcribed it into cDNA as the sequencing template. Sequencing was performed with immunoSEQ multiplex PCR; in TCRdb, only in-frame clones are kept and a portion is missing. This table holds tens of thousands of clones, roughly 60% found once.

The sequence was collected from a human donor with alopecia areata. Sequencing was performed on CD8+ T cells sorted from blood, taken at week 0. The gene calls are TRBV7-3 and TRBJ2-1, with 15 bases aligning to TRBD2. CDR3 sequence: CASTSGTSGGIQFF. The CDR3 DNA follows: TGTGCCAGCACGTCTGGGACTAGCGGGGGGATTCAGTTCTTC.